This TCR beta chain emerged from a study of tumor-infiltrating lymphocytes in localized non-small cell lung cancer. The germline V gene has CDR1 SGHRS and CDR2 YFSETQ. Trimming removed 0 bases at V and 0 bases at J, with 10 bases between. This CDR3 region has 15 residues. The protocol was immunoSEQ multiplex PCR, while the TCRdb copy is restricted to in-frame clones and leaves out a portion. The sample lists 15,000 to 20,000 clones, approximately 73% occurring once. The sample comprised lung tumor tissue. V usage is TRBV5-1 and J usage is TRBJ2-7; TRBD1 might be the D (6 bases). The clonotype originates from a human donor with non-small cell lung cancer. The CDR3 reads CASSLDRESSYEQYF. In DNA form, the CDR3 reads TGCGCCAGCAGCTTGGACAGGGAGAGCTCCTACGAGCAGTACTTC. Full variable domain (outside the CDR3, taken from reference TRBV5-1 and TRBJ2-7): KAGVTQTPRYLIKTRGQQVTLSCSPISGHRSVSWYQQTPGQGLQFLFEYFSETQRNKGNFPGRFSGRQFSNSRSEMNVSTLELGDSALYLCASSLDRESSYEQYFGPGTRLTVT.